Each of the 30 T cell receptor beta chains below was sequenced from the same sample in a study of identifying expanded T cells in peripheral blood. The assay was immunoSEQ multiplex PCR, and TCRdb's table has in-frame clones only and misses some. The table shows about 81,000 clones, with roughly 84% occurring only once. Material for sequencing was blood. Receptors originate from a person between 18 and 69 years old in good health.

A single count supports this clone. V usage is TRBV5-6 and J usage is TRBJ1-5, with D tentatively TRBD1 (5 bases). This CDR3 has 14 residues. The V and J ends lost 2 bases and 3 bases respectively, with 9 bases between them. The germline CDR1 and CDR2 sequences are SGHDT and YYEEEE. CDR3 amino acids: CASSFQGPNQPQHF. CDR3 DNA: TGTGCCAGCAGCTTTCAGGGACCCAATCAGCCCCAGCATTTT.

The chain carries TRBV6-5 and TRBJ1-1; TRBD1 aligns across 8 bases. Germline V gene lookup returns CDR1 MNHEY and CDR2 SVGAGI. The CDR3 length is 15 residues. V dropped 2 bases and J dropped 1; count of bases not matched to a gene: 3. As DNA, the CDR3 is TGTGCCAGCAGTTACGAGACAGGGGCGAACACTGAAGCTTTCTTT. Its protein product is CASSYETGANTEAFF.

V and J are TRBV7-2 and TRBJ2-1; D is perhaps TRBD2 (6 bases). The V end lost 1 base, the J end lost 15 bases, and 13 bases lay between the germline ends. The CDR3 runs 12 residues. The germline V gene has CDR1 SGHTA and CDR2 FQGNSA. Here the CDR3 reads CASSLDWGVAFF. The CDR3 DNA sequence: TGTGCCAGCAGCTTAGACTGGGGGGTGGCGTTCTTC.

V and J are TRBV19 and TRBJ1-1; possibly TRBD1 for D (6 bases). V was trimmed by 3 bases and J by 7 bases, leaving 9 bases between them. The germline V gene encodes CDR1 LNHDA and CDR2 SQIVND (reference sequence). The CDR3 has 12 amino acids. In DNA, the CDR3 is TGTGCCAGTAGTATGACAGGCGATGAAGCTTTCTTT. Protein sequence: CASSMTGDEAFF.

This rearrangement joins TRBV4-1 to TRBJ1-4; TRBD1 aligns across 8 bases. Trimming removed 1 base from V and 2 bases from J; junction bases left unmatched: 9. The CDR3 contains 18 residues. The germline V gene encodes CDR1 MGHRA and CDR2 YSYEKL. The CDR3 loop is CASSQGSGGYHTNEKLFF. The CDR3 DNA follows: TGCGCCAGCAGCCAAGGCTCAGGGGGCTATCATACTAATGAAAAACTGTTTTTT.

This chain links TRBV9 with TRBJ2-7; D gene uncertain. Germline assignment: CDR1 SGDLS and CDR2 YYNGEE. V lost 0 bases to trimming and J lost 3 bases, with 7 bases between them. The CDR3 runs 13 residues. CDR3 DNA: TGTGCCAGCAGCGTAGCCACCGACTACGAGCAGTACTTC. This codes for CASSVATDYEQYF.

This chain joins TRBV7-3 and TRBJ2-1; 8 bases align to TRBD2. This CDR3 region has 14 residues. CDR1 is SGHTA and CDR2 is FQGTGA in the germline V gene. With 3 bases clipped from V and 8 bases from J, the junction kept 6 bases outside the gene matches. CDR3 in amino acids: CASSLSGGLDEQFF. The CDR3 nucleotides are TGTGCCAGCAGCTTGTCGGGAGGGTTGGATGAGCAGTTCTTC.

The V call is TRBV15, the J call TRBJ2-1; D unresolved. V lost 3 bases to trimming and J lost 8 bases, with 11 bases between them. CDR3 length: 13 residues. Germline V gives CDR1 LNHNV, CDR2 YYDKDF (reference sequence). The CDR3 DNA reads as TGTGCCACCAGCAGGAGGACGGGCCATGAGCAGTTCTTC. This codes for CATSRRTGHEQFF.

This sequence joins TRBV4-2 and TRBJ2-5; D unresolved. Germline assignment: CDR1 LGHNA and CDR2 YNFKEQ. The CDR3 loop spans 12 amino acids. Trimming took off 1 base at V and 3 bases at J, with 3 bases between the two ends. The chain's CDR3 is CASSQGEETQYF. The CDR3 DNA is TGTGCCAGCAGCCAAGGGGAAGAGACCCAGTACTTC.

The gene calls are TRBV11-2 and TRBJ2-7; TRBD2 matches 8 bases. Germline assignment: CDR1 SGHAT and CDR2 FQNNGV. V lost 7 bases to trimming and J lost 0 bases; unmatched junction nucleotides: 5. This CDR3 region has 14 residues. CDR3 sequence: CASNRGLDSYEQYF. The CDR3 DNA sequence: TGTGCCAGCAACCGGGGACTAGACTCCTACGAGCAGTACTTC. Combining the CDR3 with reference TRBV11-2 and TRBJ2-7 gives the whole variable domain EAGVAQSPRYKIIEKRQSVAFWCNPISGHATLYWYQQILGQGPKLLIQFQNNGVVDDSQLPKDRFSAERLKGVDSTLKIQPAKLEDSAVYLCASNRGLDSYEQYFGPGTRLTVT.

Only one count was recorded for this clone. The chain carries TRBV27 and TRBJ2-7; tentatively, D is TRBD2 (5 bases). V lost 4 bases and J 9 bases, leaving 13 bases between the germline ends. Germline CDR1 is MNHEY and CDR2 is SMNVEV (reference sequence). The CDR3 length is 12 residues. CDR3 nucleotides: TGTGCCAGCAGTTCAATACCGGGATTGCAGTACTTC. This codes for CASSSIPGLQYF.

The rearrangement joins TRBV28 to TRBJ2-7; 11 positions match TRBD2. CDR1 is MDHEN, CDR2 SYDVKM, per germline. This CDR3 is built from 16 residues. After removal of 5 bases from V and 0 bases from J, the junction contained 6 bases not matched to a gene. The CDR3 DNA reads TGTGCCAGCAGTGGATACGGGACTAGCGGCTCCTACGAGCAGTACTTC. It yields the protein CASSGYGTSGSYEQYF.

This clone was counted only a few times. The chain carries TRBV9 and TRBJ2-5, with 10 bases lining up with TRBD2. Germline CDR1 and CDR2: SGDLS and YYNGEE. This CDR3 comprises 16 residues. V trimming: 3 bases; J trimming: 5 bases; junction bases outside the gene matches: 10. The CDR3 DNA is TGTGCCAGCAGCGCATTCTTAGCGGGAGGAGAGGAGACCCAGTACTTC. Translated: CASSAFLAGGEETQYF.

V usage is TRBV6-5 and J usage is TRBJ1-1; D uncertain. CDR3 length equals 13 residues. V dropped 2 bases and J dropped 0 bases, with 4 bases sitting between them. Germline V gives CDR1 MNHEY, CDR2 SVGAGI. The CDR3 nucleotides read TGTGCCAGCAGTTACGGAATGAACACTGAAGCTTTCTTT. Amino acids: CASSYGMNTEAFF.

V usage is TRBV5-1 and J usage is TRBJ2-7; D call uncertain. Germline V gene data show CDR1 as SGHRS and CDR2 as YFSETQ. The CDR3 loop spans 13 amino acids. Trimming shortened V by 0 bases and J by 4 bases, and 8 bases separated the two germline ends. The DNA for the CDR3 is TGCGCCAGCAGCTTGGGCAGCTTATACGAGCAGTACTTC. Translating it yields CASSLGSLYEQYF.

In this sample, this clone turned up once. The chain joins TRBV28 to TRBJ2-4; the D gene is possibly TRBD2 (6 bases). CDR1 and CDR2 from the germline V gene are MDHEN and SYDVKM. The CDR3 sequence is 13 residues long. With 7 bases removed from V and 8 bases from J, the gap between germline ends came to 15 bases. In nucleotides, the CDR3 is TGTGCCAGCACTATTAGCGGTGGGGACATTCAGTACTTC. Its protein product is CASTISGGDIQYF.

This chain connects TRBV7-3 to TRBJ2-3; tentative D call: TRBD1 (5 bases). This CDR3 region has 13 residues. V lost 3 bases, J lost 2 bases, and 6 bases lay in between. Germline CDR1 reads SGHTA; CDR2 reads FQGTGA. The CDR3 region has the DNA TGTGCCAGCAGCTTGGGGCTCACAGATACGCAGTATTTT. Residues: CASSLGLTDTQYF.

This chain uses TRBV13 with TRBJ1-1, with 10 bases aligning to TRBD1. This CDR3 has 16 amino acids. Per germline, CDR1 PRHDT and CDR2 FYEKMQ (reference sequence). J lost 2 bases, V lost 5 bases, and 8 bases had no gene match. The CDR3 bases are TGTGCCAGCAGCGTACCCGGGACAGGGGAAAACACTGAAGCTTTCTTT. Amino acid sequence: CASSVPGTGENTEAFF.

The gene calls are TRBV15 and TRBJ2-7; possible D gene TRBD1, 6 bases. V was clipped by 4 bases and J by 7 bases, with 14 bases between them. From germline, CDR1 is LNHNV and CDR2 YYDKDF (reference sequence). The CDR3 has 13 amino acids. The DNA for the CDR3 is TGTGCCACCAGCAAAGGGACATCGAGGGAGCAGTACTTC. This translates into CATSKGTSREQYF.

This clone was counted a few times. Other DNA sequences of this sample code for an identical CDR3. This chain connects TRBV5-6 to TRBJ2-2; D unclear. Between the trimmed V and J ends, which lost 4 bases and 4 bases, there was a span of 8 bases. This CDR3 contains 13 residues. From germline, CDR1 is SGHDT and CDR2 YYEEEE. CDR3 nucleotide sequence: TGTGCCAGCAGCAAGGTAGTCACCGGGGAGCTGTTTTTT. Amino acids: CASSKVVTGELFF.

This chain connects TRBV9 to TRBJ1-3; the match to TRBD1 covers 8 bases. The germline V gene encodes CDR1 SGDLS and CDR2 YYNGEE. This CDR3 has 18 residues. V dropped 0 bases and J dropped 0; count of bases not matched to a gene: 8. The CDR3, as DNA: TGTGCCAGCAGCGTAGCCGATGGGACAGGAATCTCTGGAAACACCATATATTTT. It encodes CASSVADGTGISGNTIYF.

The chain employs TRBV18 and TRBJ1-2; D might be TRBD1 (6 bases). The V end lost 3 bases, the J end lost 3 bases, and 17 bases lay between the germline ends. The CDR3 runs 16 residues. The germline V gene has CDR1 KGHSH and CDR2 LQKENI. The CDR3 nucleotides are TGTGCCAGCTCACCGACCGGGACAAAGATGGACTATGGCTACACCTTC. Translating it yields CASSPTGTKMDYGYTF. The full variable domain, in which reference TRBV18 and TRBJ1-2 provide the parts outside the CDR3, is NAGVMQNPRHLVRRRGQEARLRCSPMKGHSHVYWYRQLPEEGLKFMVYLQKENIIDESGMPKERFSAEFPKEGPSILRIQQVVRGDSAAYFCASSPTGTKMDYGYTFGSGTRLTVV.

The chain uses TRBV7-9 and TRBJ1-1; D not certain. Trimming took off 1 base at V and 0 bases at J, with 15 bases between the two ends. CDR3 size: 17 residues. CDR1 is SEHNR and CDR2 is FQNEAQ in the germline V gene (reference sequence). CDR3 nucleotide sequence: TGTGCCAGCAGCTTAGGGTACAGAGAAGGGCTGAACACTGAAGCTTTCTTT. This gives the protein CASSLGYREGLNTEAFF.

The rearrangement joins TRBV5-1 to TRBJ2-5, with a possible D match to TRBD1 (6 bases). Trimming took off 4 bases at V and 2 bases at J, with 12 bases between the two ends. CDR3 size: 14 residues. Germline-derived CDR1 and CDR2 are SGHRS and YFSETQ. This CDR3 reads CASSLQDRQETQYF. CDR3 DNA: TGCGCCAGCAGCCTACAGGACAGACAAGAGACCCAGTACTTC.

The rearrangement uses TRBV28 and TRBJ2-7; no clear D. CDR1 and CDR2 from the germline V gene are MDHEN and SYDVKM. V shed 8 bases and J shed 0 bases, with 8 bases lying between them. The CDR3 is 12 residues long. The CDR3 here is CASSWSSYEQYF. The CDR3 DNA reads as TGTGCCAGCTCATGGAGCTCCTACGAGCAGTACTTC.

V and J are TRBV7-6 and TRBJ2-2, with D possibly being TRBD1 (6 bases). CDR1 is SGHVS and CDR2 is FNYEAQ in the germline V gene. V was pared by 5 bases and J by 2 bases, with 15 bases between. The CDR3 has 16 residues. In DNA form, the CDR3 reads TGTGCCAGCAGCCCACGTCTGACAGGAAACACCGGGGAGCTGTTTTTT. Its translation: CASSPRLTGNTGELFF.

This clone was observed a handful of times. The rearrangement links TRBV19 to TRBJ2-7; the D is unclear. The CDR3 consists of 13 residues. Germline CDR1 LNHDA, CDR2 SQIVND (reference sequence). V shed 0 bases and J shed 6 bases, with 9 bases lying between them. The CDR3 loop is CASSIDQVSEQYF. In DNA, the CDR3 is TGTGCCAGTAGTATAGATCAGGTTTCCGAGCAGTACTTC.

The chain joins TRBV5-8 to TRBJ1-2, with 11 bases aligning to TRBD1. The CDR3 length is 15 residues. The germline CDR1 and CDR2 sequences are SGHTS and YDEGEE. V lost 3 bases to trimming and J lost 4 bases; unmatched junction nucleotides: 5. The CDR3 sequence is CASSWGGTGGYGYTF. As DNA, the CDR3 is TGTGCCAGCAGCTGGGGAGGGACAGGGGGCTATGGCTACACCTTC.

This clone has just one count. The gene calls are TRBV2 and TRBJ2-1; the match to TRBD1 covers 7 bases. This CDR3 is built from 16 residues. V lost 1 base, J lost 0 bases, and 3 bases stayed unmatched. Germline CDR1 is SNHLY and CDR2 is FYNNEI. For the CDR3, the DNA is TGTGCCAGCAGTGAAGACAGGGGTGTCTCCTACAATGAGCAGTTCTTC. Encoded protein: CASSEDRGVSYNEQFF.

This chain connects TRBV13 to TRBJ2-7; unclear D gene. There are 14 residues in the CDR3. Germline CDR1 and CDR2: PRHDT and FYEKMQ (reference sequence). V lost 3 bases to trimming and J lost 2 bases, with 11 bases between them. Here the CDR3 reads CASSFLAGTYEQYF. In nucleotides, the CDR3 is TGTGCCAGCAGCTTTTTGGCAGGAACCTACGAGCAGTACTTC.